Following are 21 T cell receptor beta chains from one sample sequenced in a study of T cells in Graves' hyperthyroidism and ophthalmopathy. The TCR beta CDR3 regions underwent amplification using RNA transcripts as the source. The TCR CDR3 first-round RT-PCR relied on the HTBI primer set. Each CDR3 protein is one row after TCRdb ran MiXCR on the multiplex PCR reads. The data show over 300,000 distinct CDR3 sequences, about 13% seen once. The sequencing sample was made of blood. The receptors shown here come from a woman aged 40 to 50 with Graves' ophthalmopathy.

This clonotype was recorded many times. The rearrangement joins TRBV3-1 to TRBJ1-1; 7 nucleotides agree with TRBD1. The V and J ends lost 7 bases and 4 bases, in that order; junction bases with no gene match: 3. Germline CDR1 and CDR2: LGHDT and YNNKEL (reference sequence). The CDR3 has 12 residues. CDR3 residues: CASTQGPTEAFF. The CDR3 region has the DNA TGTGCCAGCACACAGGGGCCCACTGAAGCTTTCTTT.

Many counts were recorded for this clonotype. The rearrangement links TRBV10-3 to TRBJ1-3; D may be TRBD1 (5 bases). Per germline, CDR1 ENHRY and CDR2 SYGVKD. CDR3 length equals 16 residues. The V end lost 6 bases, the J end lost 10 bases, and 25 bases lay between the germline ends. CDR3 nucleotide sequence: TGTGCCATCAGCGAGATCCCGGGACCCGCCGGGGGGACCATATATTTT. It yields the protein CAISEIPGPAGGTIYF.

The rearrangement uses TRBV6-5 and TRBJ1-1; 10 nucleotides line up with TRBD1. Germline CDR1 reads MNHEY; CDR2 reads SVGAGI. With V trimmed by 2 bases and J by 7 bases, 16 bases remained unmatched. The CDR3 consists of 18 residues. The CDR3 DNA is TGTGCCAGCAGTTACACAAAACCCGCCGGGACAGGGGCCGGTGAAGCTTTCTTT. This gives the protein CASSYTKPAGTGAGEAFF.

The chain has TRBV20-1 and TRBJ2-7, with TRBD2 matching over 8 bases. The CDR3 sequence is 16 residues long. Losses at the gene ends were 5 bases for V and 9 bases for J; bases not matched to a gene: 21. Germline V gene sequence: CDR1 DFQATT, CDR2 SNEGSKA (reference sequence). CDR3: CSAAPSTSALPTTQYF. The CDR3 DNA sequence: TGCAGTGCTGCCCCTTCGACTAGCGCTTTACCTACGACGCAGTACTTC.

V usage is TRBV12-3 or TRBV12-4 and J usage is TRBJ2-5; 9 nucleotides align to TRBD1. CDR3 length: 19 residues. Trimming took 6 bases from V and 5 from J; bases not matched to a gene: 22. CDR3 nucleotides: TGTGCCAGCAGAAAGACAGGGGGGGGACACAGGGGAGGGGGGGAGACCCAGTACTTC. This sequence encodes CASRKTGGGHRGGGETQYF.

This clonotype was counted a few times. V is TRBV9 and J is TRBJ1-3; 9 bases map to TRBD1. J lost 3 bases, V lost 4 bases, and 8 bases had no gene match. In germline, CDR1 is SGDLS, CDR2 YYNGEE. This CDR3 is 16 amino acids long. CDR3 DNA: TGTGCCAGCAGCCCAGAGGACAGGGGAGGTGGAAACACCATATATTTT. As protein: CASSPEDRGGGNTIYF.

J is TRBJ1-6 and V is TRBV20-1; a possible D gene is TRBD1 (6 bases). The V end was cut by 0 bases, the J end by 6 bases, with 18 bases between. The germline V gene encodes CDR1 DFQATT and CDR2 SNEGSKA (reference sequence). This CDR3 has 17 residues. CDR3: CSARDRGGVGRNSPLHF. CDR3 coding DNA: TGCAGTGCTAGAGATAGGGGGGGGGTCGGCCGTAATTCACCCCTCCACTTT.

This clonotype was counted a few times. Written as DNA, the CDR3 is TGTGCCAGCCTCCCGGGGGACGGTGCTACCTATGGCTACACCTTC. Translated, it gives CASLPGDGATYGYTF. The chain has TRBV25-1 and TRBJ1-2, with D tentatively TRBD1 (5 bases). The CDR3 is 15 residues long. The V and J ends lost 8 bases and 4 bases respectively, with 20 bases between them. Germline lookup yields CDR1 MGHDK and CDR2 SYGVNS.

This clonotype has a handful of counts. The chain joins TRBV7-9 to TRBJ2-5, with unresolved D. V was cut by 1 base and J by 5 bases, with 11 bases left in between. CDR3 size: 14 residues. The V gene's germline CDR1 is SEHNR and CDR2 FQNEAQ (reference sequence). The CDR3 spells CASSLGVAGETQYF. CDR3 DNA sequence: TGTGCCAGCAGCTTAGGTGTGGCAGGCGAGACCCAGTACTTC.

At least ten counts were recorded for this clonotype. In nucleotides, the CDR3 is TGTGCCAGTAGTTTACTAGCGGGAGGGGAACCCTACGAGCAGTACTTC. This codes for CASSLLAGGEPYEQYF. V is TRBV19 and J is TRBJ2-7; 13 positions agree with TRBD2. The junction had 6 bases not matched to a gene; V was cut back by 5 bases and J by 2 bases. The CDR3 covers 16 residues. CDR1 and CDR2 from the germline V gene are LNHDA and SQIVND (reference sequence).

Ten or more counts support this clonotype. The chain links TRBV20-1 to TRBJ1-1, with no clear D. Germline CDR1 reads DFQATT; CDR2 reads SNEGSKA (reference sequence). The CDR3 covers 11 residues. The V end was cut by 1 base, the J end by 6 bases, with 6 bases between. DNA for the CDR3: TGCAGTGCTAGAGTTCCCGCTGAAGCTTTCTTT. This codes for CSARVPAEAFF.

The chain is built from TRBV7-9 and TRBJ2-7, with 10 bases that match TRBD2. The germline CDR1 and CDR2 sequences are SEHNR and FQNEAQ (reference sequence). This CDR3 region has 14 residues. V lost 4 bases and J lost 6; bases outside the gene matches: 6. The CDR3 nucleotides are TGTGCCAGCAGCTCTAGCGGGAGTATACGCGAGCAGTACTTC. Its protein product is CASSSSGSIREQYF.

This chain connects TRBV3-1 to TRBJ2-3; D is unresolved. The CDR3 is 14 residues long. Germline-derived CDR1 and CDR2 are LGHDT and YNNKEL (reference sequence). V gave up 3 bases and J gave up 1 base, with 8 bases separating them. CDR3 loop: CASSHGGGTDTQYF. The CDR3 nucleotides read TGTGCCAGCAGCCATGGTGGGGGCACAGATACGCAGTATTTT.

This clonotype was observed many times. The chain has TRBV6-1 and TRBJ2-2; 12 bases agree with TRBD1. This CDR3 has 17 amino acids. CDR1 and CDR2 from the germline V gene are MNHNS and SASEGT. J was trimmed by 1 base and V by 8 bases; bases with no gene match: 8. Here the CDR3 DNA reads TGTGCCAGCTCGATAGGGACAGGGGGCTTGAACACCGGGGAGCTGTTTTTT. It codes for CASSIGTGGLNTGELFF.

At least ten counts were recorded for this clonotype. The V and J genes are TRBV2 and TRBJ2-7; 10 bases are a match to TRBD1. Germline trimming cut 6 bases from V and 3 bases from J; bases unmatched to any gene: 17. The CDR3 is 18 residues long. Germline V lookup: CDR1 SNHLY, CDR2 FYNNEI. Here the CDR3 reads CASSGGSGQGYPDYEQYF. CDR3 sequence (DNA): TGTGCCAGCAGCGGAGGGTCGGGACAGGGGTACCCAGACTACGAGCAGTACTTC.

V is TRBV5-1 and J is TRBJ1-4, with D possibly TRBD1 on 5 matching bases. The CDR3 runs to 14 residues. CDR1 and CDR2 from the germline V gene are SGHRS and YFSETQ. Trimming shortened V by 2 bases and J by 10 bases, and 15 bases separated the two germline ends. CDR3 DNA sequence: TGCGCCAGCAGCTTTGCATCCGGGACCGGAAAACTGTTTTTT. Protein: CASSFASGTGKLFF.

This clonotype was observed many times. The chain uses TRBV6-1 and TRBJ2-3; D unclear. V lost 7 bases to trimming and J lost 2 bases, with 19 bases between them. Germline values: CDR1 MNHNS, CDR2 SASEGT. The CDR3 contains 16 residues. The CDR3 coding sequence is TGTGCCAGCAAAGGCCGGGCTAGGAGAATCACAGATACGCAGTATTTT. Translated, it gives CASKGRARRITDTQYF.

The genes are TRBV7-9 and TRBJ2-1; D might be TRBD2 (5 bases). Trimming took 3 bases from V and 3 from J, leaving 15 bases between them. Germline values: CDR1 SEHNR, CDR2 FQNEAQ (reference sequence). This CDR3 has 16 residues. The CDR3 loop reads CASSFSLSGYYNEQFF. CDR3 in DNA: TGTGCCAGCAGCTTTAGCCTGTCGGGGTACTACAATGAGCAGTTCTTC.

This rearrangement joins TRBV20-1 to TRBJ1-1; D gene uncertain. The length of the CDR3 is 13 residues. Trimming took 0 bases from V and 7 from J, leaving 12 bases between them. In germline, CDR1 is DFQATT, CDR2 SNEGSKA (reference sequence). CDR3 nucleotide sequence: TGCAGTGCTAGAGATATATCCCTATTTGAAGCTTTCTTT. Protein sequence: CSARDISLFEAFF.

This chain links TRBV5-1 with TRBJ2-1, with TRBD1 identical over 9 bases. The length of the CDR3 is 14 residues. Per germline, CDR1 SGHRS and CDR2 YFSETQ. Losses at the gene ends were 3 bases for V and 8 bases for J; bases not matched to a gene: 6. The CDR3 is CASSSGTGKDEQFF. Written as DNA, the CDR3 is TGCGCCAGCAGCTCCGGGACAGGGAAGGATGAGCAGTTCTTC.

This clonotype was picked up many times. The V call is TRBV6-1, the J call TRBJ2-7; D is unclear. The germline V and J ends were trimmed by 5 bases and 0 bases, with 14 bases remaining between them. Germline V gene lookup returns CDR1 MNHNS and CDR2 SASEGT. This CDR3 is 15 amino acids long. CDR3 nucleotides: TGTGCCAGCAGTCGTGACCCCCAGAGCTCCTACGAGCAGTACTTC. This encodes CASSRDPQSSYEQYF.